This T cell receptor beta chain emerged from a study of shared clonotypes between healthy human individuals. The CD8 memory fraction combined CD45RO+ cells with TemRA cells (CCR7-negative CD45RA+). This clone showed up just once. Its antigen is still unknown. Between the trimmed V and J ends, which lost 1 base and 5 bases, there was a span of 9 bases. CDR3 size: 14 residues. Germline CDR1 MNHNS, CDR2 SASEGT. Regarding the study as a whole: Generally, naive subsets (rather than memory subsets) showed larger estimated richness. Enrolling few donors narrowed the genetic and exposure-history diversity that was represented.

The authors' processing: Junction-only immunoSEQ sequences carried no quality scores, so filtering differed. Data came from immunoSEQ multiplex PCR; TCRdb stores just in-frame clones and leaves some out. V, J and clone size derive from that table, while D and trimming were established from the DNA sequence. The table has a few hundred thousand clones, approximately 96% seen once. The chain has TRBV6-1 and TRBJ1-5, with D possibly being TRBD1 (6 bases). The receptor was isolated from a young man in good health. The sample taken for sequencing was memory CD8+ T cells sorted from blood. Subset: CD45RO+ cells pooled with CCR7-negative TemRA cells. The CDR3 nucleotides are TGTGCCAGCAGTGAAGGGCCAGGGGATCAGCCCCAGCATTTT. Translated, it gives CASSEGPGDQPQHF.